This T cell receptor (beta chain) was documented in a study of blood T cell repertoires in COVID-19. Study in general: Sites across the United States, Italy and Spain contributed samples from acute and convalescent COVID-19.

Germline CDR1 LGHDT, CDR2 YNNKEL (reference sequence). The CDR3 covers 14 residues. V was pared by 5 bases and J by 1 base, with 10 bases between. Sequencing was performed with immunoSEQ multiplex PCR; in TCRdb, only in-frame clones are kept and a portion is missing. The table has 250,000 or so clones, approximately 91% seen once. The chain carries TRBV3-1 (or the pseudogene TRBV3-2) and TRBJ2-3; D is perhaps TRBD2 (5 bases). What was sequenced was peripheral blood. This clonotype was obtained from a woman aged 40 to 50 who had recovered from COVID-19. The CDR3 DNA follows: TGTGCCAGCAGCGGAGGAATTGGCACAGATACGCAGTATTTT. This sequence encodes CASSGGIGTDTQYF.